This is a list of T cell receptor beta chains from one sample in a study of CD8 T cells in ankylosing spondylitis. TCRdb fed the 5' RACE reads into MiXCR, producing one record per CDR3 protein. Here the sample spans 200,000 to 250,000 distinct CDR3 sequences, 10% to 13% being singletons. The sequenced sample was blood, either unsorted or a sorted T cell fraction (not recorded which). All receptors come from a male donor with ankylosing spondylitis or in good health (not recorded which). The CDR3 runs from the conserved cysteine through the conserved F or W. The order of the fields is CDR3 length, D gene, clone size, J gene, V gene, CDR3 DNA, CDR3 protein. A D gene is named only where the DNA matches it firmly. Not every row has a clone size; where given, it reads once, few, many or a size class.

length: 13; D: -; size: few; J: TRBJ1-1; V: TRBV30; DNA: TGTGCCTGGAGTGTATCTTCGAACACTGAAGCTTTCTTT; CDR3: CAWSVSSNTEAFF
length: 14; D: -; size: -; J: TRBJ1-5; V: TRBV5-8; DNA: TGTGCCAGCAGCTTGCCGAATAGCAATCAGCCCCAGCATTTT; CDR3: CASSLPNSNQPQHF
length: 15; D: TRBD1; size: few; J: TRBJ2-5; V: TRBV11-2; DNA: TGTGCCAGCAGCTCAACGGGACAGGGTAAAGAGACCCAGTACTTC; CDR3: CASSSTGQGKETQYF
length: 13; D: -; size: many; J: TRBJ1-1; V: TRBV12-3/TRBV12-4; DNA: TGTGCCACCTCCCAGGGTCAGGGCACTGAAGCTTTCTTT; CDR3: CATSQGQGTEAFF
length: 16; D: -; size: many; J: TRBJ2-2; V: TRBV7-3; DNA: TGTGCCAGCAGCTTACAAGTAACTCCGAACACCGGGGAGCTGTTTTTT; CDR3: CASSLQVTPNTGELFF
length: 12; D: TRBD1; size: many; J: TRBJ2-2; V: TRBV20-1; DNA: TGCAGCAGGGGGACCCTCACCGGGGAGCTGTTTTTT; CDR3: CSRGTLTGELFF
length: 16; D: TRBD2; size: few; J: TRBJ2-2; V: TRBV4-2; DNA: TGTGCCAGCAGCCCGGGACTAGCGGGGCTCACCGGGGAGCTGTTTTTT; CDR3: CASSPGLAGLTGELFF
length: 12; D: -; size: once; J: TRBJ1-1; V: TRBV12-3/TRBV12-4; DNA: TGTGCCAGCAGCCCCGAAGGATATGGCGCTTTCTTT; CDR3: CASSPEGYGAFF
length: 17; D: TRBD1; size: few; J: TRBJ2-5; V: TRBV15; DNA: TGTGCCACCAGCAGGGACAGGGTAACGGGAACTCGAGAGACCCAGTACTTC; CDR3: CATSRDRVTGTRETQYF
length: 15; D: TRBD1; size: many; J: TRBJ2-1; V: TRBV7-7; DNA: TGTGCTAGCAGCACCGGGACAGGGGGGAACAATGAGCAGTTCTTC; CDR3: CASSTGTGGNNEQFF
length: 17; D: TRBD1; size: few; J: TRBJ1-2; V: TRBV7-9; DNA: TGTGCCAGCAGCCCGAGTTGGGGCAGGGGGCTTCTCTATGGCTACACCTTC; CDR3: CASSPSWGRGLLYGYTF
length: 14; D: TRBD2; size: few; J: TRBJ2-1; V: TRBV7-3; DNA: TGTGCCAGCAGCATAGCGGGGGGGAACAATGAGCAGTTCTTC; CDR3: CASSIAGGNNEQFF
length: 14; D: -; size: many; J: TRBJ2-2; V: TRBV5-1; DNA: TGCGCCAGCAGCCTCACAGGGTACACCGGGGAGCTGTTTTTT; CDR3: CASSLTGYTGELFF
length: 12; D: -; size: many; J: TRBJ2-7; V: TRBV20-1; DNA: TGCAGTGCTAGAGGACCTACGGAGTTCCAGTACTTC; CDR3: CSARGPTEFQYF
length: 15; D: -; size: few; J: TRBJ1-2; V: TRBV5-1; DNA: TGCGCCAGCAGCTTGTCCACAGGCCATAACTATGGCTACACCTTC; CDR3: CASSLSTGHNYGYTF
length: 16; D: TRBD1; size: many; J: TRBJ1-6; V: TRBV20-1; DNA: TGCAGTGCCAGACTAGCCCAGGGGGCGGCTAATTCACCCCTCCACTTT; CDR3: CSARLAQGAANSPLHF
length: 15; D: TRBD2; size: -; J: TRBJ2-2; V: TRBV20-1; DNA: TGCAGTGCCGGGAGCGGGGGGGCCGTCTCCGGGGAGCTGTTTTTT; CDR3: CSAGSGGAVSGELFF
length: 14; D: -; size: few; J: TRBJ1-1; V: TRBV6-5; DNA: TGTGCCAGCAGGTACGGGCGGTTTATGACTGAAGCTTTCTTT; CDR3: CASRYGRFMTEAFF
length: 17; D: -; size: many; J: TRBJ1-4; V: TRBV20-1; DNA: TGCAGTGCTAGAGATATGATTGGGAGGGCAACTAATGAAAAACTGTTTTTT; CDR3: CSARDMIGRATNEKLFF
length: 13; D: -; size: few; J: TRBJ2-3; V: TRBV7-9; DNA: TGTGCCAGCAGCTCCCCGGTCACAGATACGCAGTATTTT; CDR3: CASSSPVTDTQYF
length: 13; D: -; size: -; J: TRBJ2-1; V: TRBV12-5; DNA: TGTGCTAGTGGCCTGTGGCTCCACAGGGAGCAGTTCTTC; CDR3: CASGLWLHREQFF
length: 15; D: -; size: many; J: TRBJ2-3; V: TRBV20-1; DNA: TGCAGTGCCCCTCCTCCTAGCGCGAGCACAGATACGCAGTATTTT; CDR3: CSAPPPSASTDTQYF
length: 18; D: TRBD2; size: many; J: TRBJ2-5; V: TRBV27; DNA: TGTGCCAGCAGTCCTAACCCCGCACTAGCGGGGGGAAGAGAGACCCAGTACTTC; CDR3: CASSPNPALAGGRETQYF
length: 16; D: TRBD1; size: many; J: TRBJ2-7; V: TRBV5-1; DNA: TGCGCCAGCAGCTTGGACGGGACAGAAACATCCTACGAGCAGTACTTC; CDR3: CASSLDGTETSYEQYF
length: 15; D: TRBD1; size: many; J: TRBJ1-6; V: TRBV15; DNA: TGTGCCACCAGCAGAGCGACAGGGAGGGATTCACCCCTCCACTTT; CDR3: CATSRATGRDSPLHF
length: 14; D: -; size: many; J: TRBJ2-3; V: TRBV20-1; DNA: TGCAGTGCCCCCAGGGACCACAGCACAGATACGCAGTATTTT; CDR3: CSAPRDHSTDTQYF
length: 16; D: TRBD2; size: many; J: TRBJ2-1; V: TRBV4-2; DNA: TGTGCCAGCAGCCAAGCCAGCGGGGTTAGCTACAATGAGCAGTTCTTC; CDR3: CASSQASGVSYNEQFF
length: 16; D: TRBD2; size: many; J: TRBJ2-7; V: TRBV20-1; DNA: TGCAGTGCTAGGGGCGCTAGCGGGGGGGCCACCTACGAGCAGTACTTC; CDR3: CSARGASGGATYEQYF
length: 9; D: -; size: many; J: TRBJ1-2; V: TRBV28; DNA: TGTGCCAGTGGCGGAGCCCTGCCCTTC; CDR3: CASGGALPF
length: 15; D: -; size: many; J: TRBJ2-7; V: TRBV5-1; DNA: TGCGCCAGCAGTCAAAACGGACAGGGACTATACGAGCAGTACTTC; CDR3: CASSQNGQGLYEQYF
length: 17; D: TRBD2; size: -; J: TRBJ2-1; V: TRBV6-2/TRBV6-3; DNA: TGTGCCAGCAGTACCGCCGGGACTAGCGGGGGGCGGGGTGAGCAGTTCTTC; CDR3: CASSTAGTSGGRGEQFF
length: 11; D: -; size: few; J: TRBJ1-2; V: TRBV20-1; DNA: TGCAGTGCTAGAGGGGTCCATGGCTACACCTTC; CDR3: CSARGVHGYTF
length: 15; D: -; size: -; J: TRBJ2-7; V: TRBV6-1; DNA: TGTGCCAGCAGGATGGGACCACGGAGCTCCTACGAGCAGTACTTC; CDR3: CASRMGPRSSYEQYF
length: 13; D: TRBD1; size: few; J: TRBJ2-2; V: TRBV6-1; DNA: TGTGCCAGCACTACAGGGGGTACCGGGGAGCTGTTTTTT; CDR3: CASTTGGTGELFF
length: 17; D: -; size: few; J: TRBJ2-1; V: TRBV14; DNA: TGTGCCAGCAGCCAATACGGTACGGGGCTAGACTACAATGAGCAGTTCTTC; CDR3: CASSQYGTGLDYNEQFF
length: 14; D: TRBD2; size: many; J: TRBJ2-3; V: TRBV12-3/TRBV12-4; DNA: TGTGCCAGCAGTCCGGGACTAGCAACAGATACGCAGTATTTT; CDR3: CASSPGLATDTQYF
length: 14; D: -; size: few; J: TRBJ2-3; V: TRBV6-5; DNA: TGTGCCAGCAGTTCGAGGGGGGGGACAGATACGCAGTATTTT; CDR3: CASSSRGGTDTQYF
length: 14; D: -; size: many; J: TRBJ1-1; V: TRBV5-1; DNA: TGCGCCAGCAGCCGTGACAGCTTGAACACTGAAGCTTTCTTT; CDR3: CASSRDSLNTEAFF
length: 14; D: -; size: few; J: TRBJ2-5; V: TRBV7-9; DNA: TGTGCCAGCAGCCGACGACTAGACCAAGAGACCCAGTACTTC; CDR3: CASSRRLDQETQYF
length: 20; D: TRBD2; size: -; J: TRBJ2-3; V: TRBV7-3; DNA: TGTGCCAGCAGCCCCAGGGGGGGGACTAGCGGGGGTAGGAAATTGGATACGCAGTATTTT; CDR3: CASSPRGGTSGGRKLDTQYF